This T cell receptor beta chain derives from a study of blood T cell repertoires in COVID-19 (dated by TCRdb to 2019 to 2021). Regarding the research as a whole: The collaborator samples originated in the United States, Italy and Spain and spanned the acute and convalescent phases of COVID-19. The samples were drawn from two sources: the first 160 participants of the ongoing ImmuneRACE study, and 950 to 1,500 subjects contributed by 6 global collaborators. Sample metadata almost always included a de-identified subject ID, COVID-19 status, age in years and sex. Deeply sampled blood TCRbeta repertoires from subjects exposed to, actively infected with, or recovered from COVID-19 were included in the dataset. A freely available public database, intended as a resource for researchers studying the immune response to SARS-CoV-2, is where the repertoires were released. HLA class I and class II types, where available, came from metadata supplied by the sample provider rather than from assay-based typing. The material from the prospective study consisted of cDNA or gDNA derived from T cells, B-cell-depleted T cells, or PBMCs. On the study overall, not on this receptor specifically: The quantity of clinical and demographic metadata differed by source and by participant and was supplied without curation.

A second Seattle source provided samples from volunteer blood donors who had recovered from COVID-19. Collaborating institutions collected whole blood in K2EDTA tubes following their own protocols. For TCRbeta analysis, collaborators shipped samples as frozen whole blood, isolated PBMCs, or DNA extracted from either of those sample types. A word on this clone: The target of this receptor is not known. Base qualities are not at hand, and no much larger clone is one base apart.

The immunoSEQ Assay, a bias-controlled multiplex PCR, was used to amplify TCRbeta CDR3 regions from genomic DNA. Concerning the study's data processing: Within the assay, amplification of reference gene primers was used to estimate how many nucleated cells each sample contained. Sequence reads were collapsed and filtered to measure the absolute abundance of every unique TCRbeta CDR3 rearrangement. Productive Simpson clonality was computed per sample as the square root of Simpson's diversity index over productive rearrangements. The clones in this table, taken by TCRdb from immuneACCESS, are in-frame only. Not every clone is retained; where verified, under half of the shortfall comes from an unresolved V gene, and the cause of the rest is unknown. The V and J calls and clone size are taken from that table; D and trimming were inferred from the DNA. Within this sample are over 200,000 clones, with 85% to 90% of them counted one time only. Around 0.98% of the sample rests with the top ten.

From the cysteine up to the phenylalanine, the CDR3 has a length of 16 residues. Just CDR3 DNA is preserved here, 48 bases in frame from base 1. Here V drops 3 bases and J drops 6 bases, and the junction holds 12 bases not matched to any gene. From the germline V gene (reference sequence), CDR1 is WNHNN and CDR2 is SYGVQD. The rearrangement joined TRBV10-1 to TRBJ2-3, with 7 bases matching TRBD1. The receptor comes from a woman aged 40 to 50 who had recovered from COVID-19. Material: peripheral blood. The DNA sequence is as follows: TGCGCCAGCAGTGACCCCGACAGGGCCCAGGGTGATACGCAGTATTTT. Its amino acids are CASSDPDRAQGDTQYF.